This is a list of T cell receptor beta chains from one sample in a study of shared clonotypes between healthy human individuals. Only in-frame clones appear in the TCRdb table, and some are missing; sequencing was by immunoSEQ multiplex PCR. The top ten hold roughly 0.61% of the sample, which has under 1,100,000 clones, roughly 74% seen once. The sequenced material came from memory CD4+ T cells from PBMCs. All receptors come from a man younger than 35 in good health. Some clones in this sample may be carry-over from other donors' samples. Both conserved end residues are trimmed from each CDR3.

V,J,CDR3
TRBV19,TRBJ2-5,ASTFGVGLQETQY
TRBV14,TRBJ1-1,ASSLQYNTEAF
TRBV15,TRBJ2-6,ATSRDGSSNVLT
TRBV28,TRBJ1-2,ASSLNRGRSNYGYT
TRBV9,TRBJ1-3,ASSEGQQLSGNTIY
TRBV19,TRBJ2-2,ASSITVGANTGELF
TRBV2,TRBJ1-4,ASKGTVRNEKLF
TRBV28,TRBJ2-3,ASSPTSRGTQY
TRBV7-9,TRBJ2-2,ASSPSASGELF
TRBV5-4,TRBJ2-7,ATEDRGGDEQY
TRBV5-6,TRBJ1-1,ASSHFPLGRGRHTEAF
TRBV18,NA,ASSPTSGFIYEQY